This T cell receptor (beta chain) was observed in a study of OX40 agonist ivuxolimab in advanced cancers. Study summary: Males comprised 82.7% of the group, whose mean age was around 62 years (range 23 to 79). Study-wide results and caveats: CD4+ T cells averaged fewer expanded clones than CD8+ T cells.

V lost 5 bases and J 5 bases, leaving 19 bases between the germline ends. The CDR3 loop spans 15 amino acids. The germline CDR1 and CDR2 sequences are MNHNY and SVGAGI (reference sequence). Assay used: immunoSEQ multiplex PCR; TCRdb lists only in-frame clones, some missing. Among tens of thousands of clones listed, 85% to 90% were seen once. In the case of this clone: Its antigen is undetermined.

The sequence derives from an adult with an advanced solid tumor such as melanoma, head and neck, liver or kidney cancer. The sample consisted of CD4+ or CD8+ T cells sorted from blood, taken in a trial of the OX40 agonist ivuxolimab. The chain has TRBV6-6 and TRBJ2-7; no definite D call. Written as DNA, the CDR3 is TGTGCCAGCAGTCACCCCCCACTGGGGATCAACGAGCAGTACTTC. Translation: CASSHPPLGINEQYF.